The clone carrying this T cell receptor beta chain was detected a few times. No antigen is known for it. This sample is part of a study of CD8 T cells in ankylosing spondylitis. Study-wide results and limits: A motif in TCR beta, a set of roughly eight highly homologous variants, appeared characteristic of ankylosing spondylitis blood.

TCRdb itself ran the 5' RACE reads through MiXCR, one entry per CDR3 protein. The data hold 220,000 or so distinct CDR3 sequences, with about 18% observed a single time. Trimming removed 4 bases at V and 4 bases at J, with 16 bases between. Germline V gene lookup returns CDR1 SGHNT and CDR2 YYREEE (reference sequence). The CDR3 is made up of 15 amino acids. The clonotype comes from a male donor with ankylosing spondylitis. The V and J genes are TRBV5-4 and TRBJ2-3; D is possibly TRBD2 (5 bases). The sequenced material came from blood, either unsorted or a sorted T cell fraction (not recorded which). The CDR3 here is CASSKDGVFADTQYF. The CDR3 DNA sequence: TGTGCCAGCAGCAAAGACGGGGTGTTCGCAGATACGCAGTATTTT.